One and the same sample provided the 14 T cell receptor beta chains below, sequenced in a study of OX40 agonist ivuxolimab in advanced cancers. Produced via immunoSEQ multiplex PCR; TCRdb's table is partial and in-frame only. The sample records tens of thousands of clones, about 88% being singletons. The sample was CD4+ or CD8+ T cells sorted from blood, taken in a trial of the OX40 agonist ivuxolimab. The receptors were sampled from an adult with an advanced solid tumor such as melanoma, head and neck, liver or kidney cancer.

The chain couples TRBV29-1 to TRBJ2-3; no definite D call. Trimming pared 4 bases from V and 12 bases from J, leaving 23 bases between. CDR3 length: 14 residues. CDR1 SQVTM and CDR2 ANQGSEA come from the germline V gene. This CDR3 is CSVAPGVAGLVQYF. DNA of the CDR3: TGCAGCGTTGCTCCTGGGGTGGCAGGCCTTGTCCAGTATTTT.

The J gene is TRBJ1-1, the V gene TRBV5-1; the D gene is possibly TRBD1 (5 bases). With 2 bases removed from V and 2 bases from J, the gap between germline ends came to 25 bases. Per the germline V gene, CDR1 is SGHRS and CDR2 is YFSETQ. CDR3 size: 19 residues. This CDR3 is CASSFFPGANSPRNTEAFF. Written as DNA, the CDR3 is TGCGCCAGCAGCTTTTTCCCCGGGGCCAACAGCCCCCGAAACACTGAAGCTTTCTTT. Full variable domain (missing parts from reference TRBV5-1 and TRBJ1-1): KAGVTQTPRYLIKTRGQQVTLSCSPISGHRSVSWYQQTPGQGLQFLFEYFSETQRNKGNFPGRFSGRQFSNSRSEMNVSTLELGDSALYLCASSFFPGANSPRNTEAFFGQGTRLTVV.

This chain uses TRBV1 with TRBJ1-4. TRBV1 is a pseudogene segment. This CDR3 is 15 amino acids long. DNA for the CDR3: TGCACCAGCAGCCAAGGAGGGGCCCCAAATGAAAAACTGTTTTTT. It codes for CTSSQGGAPNEKLFF.

The V gene is TRBV7-9, the J gene TRBJ2-7; 8 nucleotides match TRBD2. V trimming: 5 bases; J trimming: 6 bases; junction bases outside the gene matches: 15. This CDR3 is built from 16 residues. The germline CDR1 and CDR2 sequences are SEHNR and FQNEAQ (reference sequence). CDR3 amino acids: CASSPPRGAGVFEQYF. In nucleotides, the CDR3 is TGTGCCAGCAGCCCCCCCCGGGGAGCGGGAGTATTCGAGCAGTACTTC.

The chain employs TRBV7-2 and TRBJ2-5, with 9 bases lining up with TRBD2. The length of the CDR3 is 16 residues. From germline, CDR1 is SGHTA and CDR2 FQGNSA. V was pared by 5 bases and J by 5 bases, with 12 bases of the junction left unmatched. CDR3 DNA: TGTGCCAGCAGCCCTCGAGCGGGAGGTTTTTCGGAGACCCAGTACTTC. This encodes CASSPRAGGFSETQYF.

The J gene is TRBJ2-2, the V gene TRBV7-2; D is uncertain. The CDR3 extends over 13 amino acids. Trimming took off 4 bases at V and 4 bases at J, with 7 bases between the two ends. Germline V gene lookup returns CDR1 SGHTA and CDR2 FQGNSA. As DNA, the CDR3 is TGTGCCAGCAGCTCAGCAAGCACCGGGGAGCTGTTTTTT. This gives the protein CASSSASTGELFF. Variable domain in full (rest from reference TRBV7-2 and TRBJ2-2): GAGVSQSPSNKVTEKGKDVELRCDPISGHTALYWYRQSLGQGLEFLIYFQGNSAPDKSGLPSDRFSAERTGGSVSTLTIQRTQQEDSAVYLCASSSASTGELFFGEGSRLTVL.

The chain is built from TRBV5-1 and TRBJ2-3, with TRBD1 matching over 10 bases. Trimming took 4 bases from V and 3 from J; bases not matched to a gene: 5. Germline loops: CDR1 SGHRS, CDR2 YFSETQ. This CDR3 region has 15 residues. The CDR3 protein is CASSPGQGPTDTQYF. The CDR3 region has the DNA TGCGCCAGCAGCCCGGGACAGGGGCCGACAGATACGCAGTATTTT.

The chain is built from TRBV6-5 and TRBJ2-7; D possibly matches TRBD1 or TRBD2 (6 bases each). Germline CDR1 MNHEY, CDR2 SVGAGI. Between the trimmed V and J ends, which lost 5 bases and 5 bases, there was a span of 19 bases. The CDR3 contains 15 residues. Here the CDR3 reads CASSLGGSPPDEQYF. The DNA of the CDR3 is TGTGCCAGCAGTCTGGGGGGCTCTCCTCCCGACGAGCAGTACTTC.

The J gene is TRBJ1-1, the V gene TRBV4-1, with D perhaps matching TRBD1 (5 bases). Germline CDR1 reads MGHRA; CDR2 reads YSYEKL. The CDR3 length is 14 residues. The V gene lost 4 bases and the J gene lost 5 bases, with 14 bases spanning the gap. The CDR3 DNA reads as TGCGCCAGCAGCCCCCGAGGGGCCGGGACTGAAGCTTTCTTT. This gives the protein CASSPRGAGTEAFF.

This clone turned up a few times. This chain uses TRBV5-1 with TRBJ1-1, with D hard to call. The CDR3 consists of 16 residues. V was shortened by 4 bases and J by 0 bases, with 16 bases between the two germline ends. Germline values: CDR1 SGHRS, CDR2 YFSETQ. CDR3 DNA: TGCGCCAGCAGCCCGGATTACGGGGAGCTGAACACTGAAGCTTTCTTT. Residues: CASSPDYGELNTEAFF.

The gene calls are TRBV7-2 and TRBJ2-3; 7 positions match TRBD2. Losses at the gene ends were 5 bases for V and 1 base for J; bases not matched to a gene: 3. The CDR3 runs 14 residues. Germline lookup yields CDR1 SGHTA and CDR2 FQGNSA. The DNA of the CDR3 is TGTGCCAGCAGCGAAAGCGGGGGCACAGATACGCAGTATTTT. It yields the protein CASSESGGTDTQYF. Full variable domain (missing parts from reference TRBV7-2 and TRBJ2-3): GAGVSQSPSNKVTEKGKDVELRCDPISGHTALYWYRQSLGQGLEFLIYFQGNSAPDKSGLPSDRFSAERTGGSVSTLTIQRTQQEDSAVYLCASSESGGTDTQYFGPGTRLTVL.

The table lists this clone with a few counts. The chain uses TRBV7-9 and TRBJ2-1; D is ambiguous. Germline V CDR1 and CDR2: SEHNR, FQNEAQ (reference sequence). The CDR3 totals 11 residues. The germline V and J ends were trimmed by 3 bases and 8 bases, with 5 bases remaining between them. CDR3 sequence (DNA): TGTGCCAGCAGCTTGATCGATGAGCAGTTCTTC. It is translated as CASSLIDEQFF.

This clone was recorded only once. The chain employs TRBV30 and TRBJ1-5; no clear D. Trimming left V 0 bases short and J 0 bases short, with 6 bases between. CDR1 is GTSNPN, CDR2 SVGIG, per germline (reference sequence). CDR3 length: 14 residues. CDR3: CAWSVFGSNQPQHF. CDR3 DNA: TGTGCCTGGAGTGTTTTCGGTAGCAATCAGCCCCAGCATTTT.

The gene calls are TRBV14 and TRBJ2-5, with 9 nucleotides matching TRBD1. J lost 5 bases, V lost 3 bases, and 7 bases had no gene match. The germline V gene has CDR1 SGHDN and CDR2 FVKESK. This CDR3 is 15 amino acids long. The CDR3 protein is CASSHWTGEGETQYF. CDR3 nucleotide sequence: TGTGCCAGCAGCCACTGGACAGGGGAGGGTGAGACCCAGTACTTC.